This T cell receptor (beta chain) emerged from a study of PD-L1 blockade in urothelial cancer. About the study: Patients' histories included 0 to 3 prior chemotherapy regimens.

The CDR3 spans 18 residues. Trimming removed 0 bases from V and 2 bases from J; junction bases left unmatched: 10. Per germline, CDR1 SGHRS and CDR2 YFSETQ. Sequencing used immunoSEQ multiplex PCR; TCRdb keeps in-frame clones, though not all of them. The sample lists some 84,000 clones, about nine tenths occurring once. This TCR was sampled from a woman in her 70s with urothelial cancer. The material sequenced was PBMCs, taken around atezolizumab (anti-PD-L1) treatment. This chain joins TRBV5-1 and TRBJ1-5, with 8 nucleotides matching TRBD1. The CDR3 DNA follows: TGCGCCAGCAGCTTGGTACCAGGGGGCGCGGTGGGCAATCAGCCCCAGCATTTT. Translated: CASSLVPGGAVGNQPQHF.